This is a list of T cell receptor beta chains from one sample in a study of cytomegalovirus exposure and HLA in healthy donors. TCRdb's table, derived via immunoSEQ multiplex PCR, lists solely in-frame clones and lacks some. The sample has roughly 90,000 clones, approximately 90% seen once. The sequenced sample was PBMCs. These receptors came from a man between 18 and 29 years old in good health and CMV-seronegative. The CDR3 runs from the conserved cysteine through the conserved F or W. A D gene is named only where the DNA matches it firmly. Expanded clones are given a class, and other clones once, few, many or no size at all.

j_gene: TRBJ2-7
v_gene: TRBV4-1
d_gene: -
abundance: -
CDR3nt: TGCGCCAGCAGCCCCGGACTTCGCTACGAGCAGTACTTC
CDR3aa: CASSPGLRYEQYF

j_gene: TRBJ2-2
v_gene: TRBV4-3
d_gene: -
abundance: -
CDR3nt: TGCGCCAGCAGCCAAGTCTCGCTGGCGGGGAACACCGGGGAGCTGTTTTTT
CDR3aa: CASSQVSLAGNTGELFF

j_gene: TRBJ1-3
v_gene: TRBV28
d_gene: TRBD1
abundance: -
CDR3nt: TGTGCCAGCAGCCCATGGGACAGCTCTGGAAACACCATATATTTT
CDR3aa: CASSPWDSSGNTIYF

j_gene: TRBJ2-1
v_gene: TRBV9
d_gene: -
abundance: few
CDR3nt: TGTGCCAGCAGCGTATCGGCACAGGGTTTAGGTAATGAGCAGTTCTTC
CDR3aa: CASSVSAQGLGNEQFF

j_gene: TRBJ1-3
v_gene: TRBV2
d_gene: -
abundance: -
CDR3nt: TGTGCCAGCAGGGGGGCCGGAAACACCATATATTTT
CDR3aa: CASRGAGNTIYF

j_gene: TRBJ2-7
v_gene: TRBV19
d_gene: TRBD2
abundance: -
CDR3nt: TGTGCCAGTAGTATAGCGCGGGAGGGTTCCTACGAGCAGTACTTC
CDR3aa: CASSIAREGSYEQYF

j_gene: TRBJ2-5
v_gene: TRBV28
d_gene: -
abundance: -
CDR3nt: TGTGCCAGCAGAACCTCGGGAGAGACCCAGTACTTC
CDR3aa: CASRTSGETQYF

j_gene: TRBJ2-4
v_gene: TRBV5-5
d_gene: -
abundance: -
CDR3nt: TGTGCCAGCAGCCAGCCCGACAGGAGATCAAACAAAAACATTCAGTACTTC
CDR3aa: CASSQPDRRSNKNIQYF

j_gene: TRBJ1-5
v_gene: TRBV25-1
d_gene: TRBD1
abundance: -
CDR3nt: TGTGCCAGCAGTGAATCCGCGCCAGGGGGAGGCAATCAGCCCCAGCATTTT
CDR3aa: CASSESAPGGGNQPQHF

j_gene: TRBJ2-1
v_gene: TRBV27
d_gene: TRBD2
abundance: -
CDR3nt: TGTGCCAGCAGTCCGACTAGCGGGAGGGTTGTAAATGAGCAGTTCTTC
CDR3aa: CASSPTSGRVVNEQFF

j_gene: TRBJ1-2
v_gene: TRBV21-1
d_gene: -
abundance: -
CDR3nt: TGTGCCAGCAGCAGGGGGGGACAGGGGGCAAATGGTAGTGGCTACACCTTC
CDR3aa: CASSRGGQGANGSGYTF

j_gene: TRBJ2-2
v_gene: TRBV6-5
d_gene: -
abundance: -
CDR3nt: TGTGCCAGCAGTCTAGCGAGGGAAAACACCGGGGAGCTGTTTTTT
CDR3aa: CASSLARENTGELFF

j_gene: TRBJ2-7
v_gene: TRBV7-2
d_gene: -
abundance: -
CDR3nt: TGTGCCAGCAGCTTAGGAGGCTTGGGGGGTGCGAGTTACGAGCAGTACTTC
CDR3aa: CASSLGGLGGASYEQYF

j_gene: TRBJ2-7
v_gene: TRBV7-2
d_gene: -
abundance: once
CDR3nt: TGTGCCAGCAGCCCCAGCCGCTCGACTCCTAGCTCCTACGAGCAGTACTTC
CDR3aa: CASSPSRSTPSSYEQYF

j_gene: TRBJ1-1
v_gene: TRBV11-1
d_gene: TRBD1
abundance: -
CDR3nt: TGTGCCAGCAGCCATCGAACAGGGGTGAACACTGAAGCTTTCTTT
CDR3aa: CASSHRTGVNTEAFF

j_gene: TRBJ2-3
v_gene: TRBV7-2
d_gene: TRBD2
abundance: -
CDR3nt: TGTGCCAGCAGCTTAGAGCGCGGGGCGGGACTAGCGGTAGATACGCAGTATTTT
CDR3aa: CASSLERGAGLAVDTQYF

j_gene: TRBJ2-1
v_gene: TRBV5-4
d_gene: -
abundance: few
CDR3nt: TGTGCCAGCAGCCCGGGAAGGCTTCTGTACAATGAGCAGTTCTTC
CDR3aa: CASSPGRLLYNEQFF

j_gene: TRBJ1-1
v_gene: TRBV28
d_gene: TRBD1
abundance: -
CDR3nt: TGTGCCAGCAGTTACCACAGGGGAATGGTTGAAGCTTTCTTT
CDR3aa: CASSYHRGMVEAFF

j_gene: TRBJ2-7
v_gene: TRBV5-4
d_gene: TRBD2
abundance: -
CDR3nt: TGTGCCAGCAGCTCCACGGGAGGGCCGCGGGAGCAGTACTTC
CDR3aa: CASSSTGGPREQYF

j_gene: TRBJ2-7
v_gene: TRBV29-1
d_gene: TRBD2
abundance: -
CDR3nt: TGCAGCGTTGTAGTGGGGTCTAGCGGGACTGGCGAGCAGTACTTC
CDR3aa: CSVVVGSSGTGEQYF

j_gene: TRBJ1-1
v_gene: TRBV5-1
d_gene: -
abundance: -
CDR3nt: TGCGCCAGCAGCTCGGTCGAGAGGACAGTCGAAGCTTTCTTT
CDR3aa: CASSSVERTVEAFF

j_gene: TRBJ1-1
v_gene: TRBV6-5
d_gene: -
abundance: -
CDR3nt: TGTGCCAGCAGAGGCGAGACTGAGGCTTTCTTT
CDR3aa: CASRGETEAFF

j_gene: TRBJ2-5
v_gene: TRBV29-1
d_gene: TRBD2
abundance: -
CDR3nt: TGCAGCGTTGTTACTAGCGGGAGAAGCGGGGAGACCCAGTACTTC
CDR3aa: CSVVTSGRSGETQYF

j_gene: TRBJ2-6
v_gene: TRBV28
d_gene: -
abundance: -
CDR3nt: TGTGCCAGCACCCCCGGAGGAGGGGCTGGGGCCAACGTCCTGACTTTC
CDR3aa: CASTPGGGAGANVLTF

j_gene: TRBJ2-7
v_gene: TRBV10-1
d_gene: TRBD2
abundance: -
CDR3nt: TGCGCCATACGTCCCCAATGGGAGGAGCGGGGACCCTACGAGCAGTACTTC
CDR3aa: CAIRPQWEERGPYEQYF

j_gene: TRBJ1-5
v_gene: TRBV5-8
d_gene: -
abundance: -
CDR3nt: TGTGCCAGCAGCATGCCCGGGGGGGGGCGCGTTGTCGTTCAGCCCCAGCATTTT
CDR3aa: CASSMPGGGRVVVQPQHF

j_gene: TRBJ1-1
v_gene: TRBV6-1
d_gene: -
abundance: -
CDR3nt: TGTGCCAGCACGGTGGGGCGGAGAAGTGAAGCTTTCTTT
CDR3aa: CASTVGRRSEAFF

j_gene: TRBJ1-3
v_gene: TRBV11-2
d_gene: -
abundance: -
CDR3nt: TGTGCCAGCAGCTCGGGGACTGGAAACACCATATATTTT
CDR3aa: CASSSGTGNTIYF

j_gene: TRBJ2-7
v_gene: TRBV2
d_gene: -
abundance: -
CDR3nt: TGTGCCAGCAGTGAAGAAGGGCAGCGGACCAGGGAGCAGTACTTC
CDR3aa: CASSEEGQRTREQYF

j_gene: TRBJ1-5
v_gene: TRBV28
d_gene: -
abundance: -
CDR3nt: TGTGCCAGCGCACACGAAGAGCCCCAGCATTTT
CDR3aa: CASAHEEPQHF

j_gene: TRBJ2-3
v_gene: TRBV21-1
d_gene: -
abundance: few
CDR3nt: TGTGCCAGCAGCAAAGGCTCGAGGTCACTAGCGGGAGGGGTCACAGATACGCAGTATTTT
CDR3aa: CASSKGSRSLAGGVTDTQYF